This TCR beta chain was captured by sequencing in a study of cytomegalovirus exposure and HLA in healthy donors. Study-level points and caveats: Common viral pathogens were later found to be apparently linked to several of the most significant clusters. Earlier analysis found most TCR beta V segments productive about 87% or about 30% of the time.

Primers for the PCR totalled 60 Vbeta and 13 Jbeta. The table came from immunoSEQ multiplex PCR; TCRdb's copy has only in-frame clones and leaves some out. The profile shows about 280,000 clones, 85% to 90% of them singletons. A note on this clone: Its antigen is still unknown.

V lost 6 bases and J lost 2; bases outside the gene matches: 11. The CDR3 loop spans 16 amino acids. Germline V CDR1 and CDR2: SGHTA, FQGNSA. The chain has TRBV7-2 and TRBJ2-7, with TRBD2 matching over 9 bases. What was sequenced was PBMCs. The clonotype comes from a woman aged 18-29 years in good health and CMV-seronegative. This CDR3 reads CASSYGGGGSPYEQYF. Written as DNA, the CDR3 is TGTGCCAGCAGTTATGGCGGGGGGGGGTCCCCCTACGAGCAGTACTTC.